A single sample gave rise to the 31 T cell receptor beta chains below, sequenced in a study of Ad26.COV2.S vaccination and SARS-CoV-2 variants. Treatment here: roughly 20 received Ad26.COV2.S at low or high dose, single or two shots; 5 received placebo; per-sample allocation not given. Sampling happened 63 days after the first vaccine or placebo injection. Generated by immunoSEQ multiplex PCR, the TCRdb table keeps only in-frame clones and is missing some. Of 500,000 or so clones listed, 85% to 90% are singletons. Sample: peripheral blood, taken in a trial of Ad26.COV2.S vaccine versus placebo. These TCRs come from a person aged 18-60 years who received the Ad26.COV2.S COVID-19 vaccine or a placebo.

The V and J genes are TRBV7-9 and TRBJ2-2; 9 bases map to TRBD1. Germline V gene data show CDR1 as SEHNR and CDR2 as FQNEAQ (reference sequence). Trimming cost V 3 bases and J 5 bases; bases outside gene matches: 4. The CDR3 runs 15 residues. CDR3 region: CASSLRQGVTGELFF. The CDR3 DNA reads as TGTGCCAGCAGCTTGAGACAGGGGGTTACCGGGGAGCTGTTTTTT.

The V gene is TRBV5-1, the J gene TRBJ2-5; D possibly corresponds to TRBD1 (6 bases). This CDR3 has 14 residues. V was clipped by 0 bases and J by 3 bases, with 9 bases between them. Germline CDR1 reads SGHRS; CDR2 reads YFSETQ. The CDR3 spells CASSLVYREETQYF. CDR3 bases: TGCGCCAGCAGCTTGGTTTACAGGGAAGAGACCCAGTACTTC. The variable domain in full, completed from reference TRBV5-1 and TRBJ2-5, reads KAGVTQTPRYLIKTRGQQVTLSCSPISGHRSVSWYQQTPGQGLQFLFEYFSETQRNKGNFPGRFSGRQFSNSRSEMNVSTLELGDSALYLCASSLVYREETQYFGPGTRLLVL.

This clone occurred once. The chain employs TRBV5-1 and TRBJ2-5; D may be TRBD2 (6 bases). V dropped 2 bases and J dropped 2 bases, with 13 bases sitting between them. The CDR3 extends over 15 amino acids. CDR1 and CDR2 (germline): SGHRS, YFSETQ. The DNA for the CDR3 is TGCGCCAGCAGCTTATCCCCCGGGACTCAAGAGACCCAGTACTTC. Its translation: CASSLSPGTQETQYF.

The rearrangement joins TRBV7-2 to TRBJ2-5; 7 bases align to TRBD1. The CDR3 extends over 15 amino acids. J lost 3 bases, V lost 3 bases, and 7 bases had no gene match. Germline V gene data show CDR1 as SGHTA and CDR2 as FQGNSA. The CDR3 protein is CASSFYVDREETQYF. The CDR3 DNA reads TGTGCCAGCAGCTTTTATGTAGACAGGGAAGAGACCCAGTACTTC.

This clone was recorded once. J is TRBJ2-7 and V is TRBV7-2; 10 bases match TRBD1. The J segment lost 5 bases and the V segment lost 4 bases, leaving 8 bases of the junction unmatched. Germline lookup yields CDR1 SGHTA and CDR2 FQGNSA. The CDR3 extends over 15 amino acids. The CDR3 nucleotides read TGTGCCAGCAGCTCCTGGGGACAGGGGAGCGACGAGCAGTACTTC. Translating it yields CASSSWGQGSDEQYF.

The J gene is TRBJ2-7, the V gene TRBV20-1; a weak D match, TRBD1 (5 bases). Trimming pared 6 bases from V and 9 bases from J, leaving 15 bases between. Germline V gene lookup returns CDR1 DFQATT and CDR2 SNEGSKA (reference sequence). The CDR3 spans 11 residues. Here the CDR3 reads CSAKAGIGQYV. CDR3 DNA sequence: TGCAGTGCCAAAGCAGGGATCGGGCAGTACGTC.

The chain employs TRBV5-6 and TRBJ2-3, with 7 positions matching TRBD1. Per the germline V gene, CDR1 is SGHDT and CDR2 is YYEEEE. With V trimmed by 2 bases and J by 3 bases, 9 bases remained unmatched. The CDR3 contains 16 residues. The CDR3 loop is CASSLDRGGYTDTQYF. CDR3 nucleotide sequence: TGTGCCAGCAGCTTAGACCGAGGGGGCTATACAGATACGCAGTATTTT.

V gene TRBV5-1 combines with J gene TRBJ2-3; 7 bases are a match to TRBD2. From germline, CDR1 is SGHRS and CDR2 YFSETQ. V trimming: 2 bases; J trimming: 2 bases; junction bases outside the gene matches: 8. The CDR3 runs to 16 residues. CDR3 nucleotide sequence: TGCGCCAGCAGCTTCGCGACGGGGGGTTTCACAGATACGCAGTATTTT. It is translated as CASSFATGGFTDTQYF. Supplemented by reference TRBV5-1 and TRBJ2-3, the full variable domain reads KAGVTQTPRYLIKTRGQQVTLSCSPISGHRSVSWYQQTPGQGLQFLFEYFSETQRNKGNFPGRFSGRQFSNSRSEMNVSTLELGDSALYLCASSFATGGFTDTQYFGPGTRLTVL.

The V gene is TRBV6-1, the J gene TRBJ2-3, with D perhaps matching TRBD1 or TRBD2 (7 bases each). Germline V CDR1 and CDR2: MNHNS, SASEGT. The CDR3 covers 15 residues. V gave up 0 bases and J gave up 6 bases, with 13 bases separating them. Here the CDR3 DNA reads TGTGCCAGCAGTGAAGCCCCCCAGGGGGGGGATACGCAGTATTTT. This codes for CASSEAPQGGDTQYF.

The chain uses TRBV5-4 and TRBJ2-3; D gene unclear. The germline V gene encodes CDR1 SGHNT and CDR2 YYREEE (reference sequence). V was shortened by 2 bases and J by 10 bases, with 17 bases between the two germline ends. The CDR3 runs 14 residues. CDR3 in DNA: TGTGCCAGCAGCTTAGACTCCCGGTCCACAGCGCAGTATTTT. This translates into CASSLDSRSTAQYF.

This chain links TRBV3-1 (or the pseudogene TRBV3-2) with TRBJ2-7; TRBD1 aligns across 7 bases. J was trimmed by 6 bases and V by 1 base; bases with no gene match: 6. The CDR3 totals 14 residues. The germline gives CDR1 LGHDT, CDR2 YNNKEL (reference sequence). CDR3 DNA: TGTGCCAGCAGCCAAGCGACAGGGCCCCTCGAGCAGTACTTC. It encodes CASSQATGPLEQYF.

The chain has TRBV6-5 and TRBJ2-5, with no clear D. The CDR3 has 13 residues. Looked up from germline, CDR1 is MNHEY and CDR2 is SVGAGI. V was trimmed by 4 bases and J by 3 bases, leaving 9 bases between them. In DNA form, the CDR3 reads TGTGCCAGCAGTTCTTGGCAAAAAGAGACCCAGTACTTC. Translated: CASSSWQKETQYF.

The rearrangement uses TRBV30 and TRBJ1-5; D unclear. Germline values: CDR1 GTSNPN, CDR2 SVGIG (reference sequence). V lost 0 bases and J 4 bases, leaving 7 bases between the germline ends. The CDR3 covers 13 residues. This CDR3 reads CAWSVRRNQPQHF. The CDR3 DNA reads as TGTGCCTGGAGTGTACGTCGTAATCAGCCCCAGCATTTT.

The genes are TRBV5-4 and TRBJ2-7, with 10 bases matching TRBD2. Germline CDR1 SGHNT, CDR2 YYREEE (reference sequence). CDR3 length equals 16 residues. V lost 4 bases and J lost 4; bases outside the gene matches: 11. The CDR3 region is CASSPGPASGRYEQYV. As DNA, the CDR3 is TGTGCCAGCAGCCCGGGTCCCGCTAGCGGGAGATACGAGCAGTACGTC.

The chain carries TRBV5-1 and TRBJ2-7; 8 bases are shared with TRBD2. Germline CDR1 and CDR2: SGHRS and YFSETQ. This CDR3 is built from 15 residues. V shed 0 bases, J shed 3 bases, and the junction held 5 bases outside the gene matches. The CDR3 region is CASSLGPSGFYEQYV. As DNA, the CDR3 is TGCGCCAGCAGCTTGGGGCCTAGCGGGTTCTACGAGCAGTACGTC.

The V call is TRBV11-3, the J call TRBJ2-1, with 12 bases identical to TRBD2. V gave up 4 bases and J gave up 4 bases; unmatched junction bases: 8. Germline V lookup: CDR1 SGHNT, CDR2 YENEEA. The CDR3 consists of 17 residues. The DNA of the CDR3 is TGTGCCAGCAGCTCACGGACTAGCGGGGTTTCATACAATGAGCAGTTCTTC. This encodes CASSSRTSGVSYNEQFF.

CDR3 nucleotides: TGTGCCAGCAGTGCCGGGACAGCCTATGCAACTAATGAAAAACTGTTTTTT. Translation gives CASSAGTAYATNEKLFF. The gene calls are TRBV6-1 and TRBJ1-4; TRBD1 matches 7 bases. The junction had 8 bases not matched to a gene; V was cut back by 4 bases and J by 0 bases. The V gene's germline CDR1 is MNHNS and CDR2 SASEGT. The CDR3 is 17 amino acids.

V gene TRBV30 combines with J gene TRBJ1-3; 8 bases map to TRBD1. J was trimmed by 0 bases and V by 4 bases; bases with no gene match: 8. CDR3 length: 16 residues. Germline V gives CDR1 GTSNPN, CDR2 SVGIG (reference sequence). In DNA form, the CDR3 reads TGTGCCTGGAACCCCGGGACAGGCCACTCTGGAAACACCATATATTTT. This encodes CAWNPGTGHSGNTIYF.

The genes are TRBV16 and TRBJ2-5; D gene ambiguous. Germline loops: CDR1 KGHSY, CDR2 FQNENV. This CDR3 is 12 amino acids long. The V end lost 4 bases, the J end lost 0 bases, and 3 bases lay between the germline ends. CDR3 coding DNA: TGTGCCAGCAGCCGCCACCAAGAGACCCAGTACTTC. This gives the protein CASSRHQETQYF.

J is TRBJ2-3 and V is TRBV7-8; 7 bases line up with TRBD1. This CDR3 is built from 15 residues. V shed 4 bases and J 0 bases; nucleotides not matched to a gene: 4. The germline gives CDR1 SGHVS, CDR2 FQNEAQ. This CDR3 reads CASSSWGQSTDTQYF. In DNA form, the CDR3 reads TGTGCCAGCAGCTCATGGGGACAGAGCACAGATACGCAGTATTTT.

CDR3 residues: CASIEWVRSEAFF. In nucleotides, the CDR3 is TGTGCCAGCATCGAATGGGTGAGATCTGAAGCTTTCTTT. This chain connects TRBV2 to TRBJ1-1; D gene ambiguous. The germline V gene has CDR1 SNHLY and CDR2 FYNNEI. The CDR3 sequence is 13 residues long. Trimming took off 7 bases at V and 6 bases at J, with 15 bases between the two ends.

This sequence joins TRBV5-6 and TRBJ2-1; the D gene could be TRBD1 or TRBD2 (5 bases each). With 2 bases removed from V and 4 bases from J, the gap between germline ends came to 10 bases. CDR1 SGHDT and CDR2 YYEEEE come from the germline V gene. There are 14 residues in the CDR3. Written as DNA, the CDR3 is TGTGCCAGCAGCTTCCGGGACGAGTACAATGAGCAGTTCTTC. Translating gives CASSFRDEYNEQFF.

CDR3 DNA sequence: TGCAGCACCCGTGGGGCTAGCTGGTCGCGGGAGCAGTTCTTC. It is translated as CSTRGASWSREQFF. The chain couples TRBV29-1 to TRBJ2-1; tentatively, D is TRBD1 or TRBD2 (5 bases each). Germline V lookup: CDR1 SQVTM, CDR2 ANQGSEA. V was cut by 8 bases and J by 10 bases, with 24 bases left in between. The CDR3 has 14 residues.

This clone has only a few counts. This chain uses TRBV7-3 with TRBJ2-1; 16 positions match TRBD2. The CDR3 runs to 18 residues. Germline V lookup: CDR1 SGHTA, CDR2 FQGTGA. With 3 bases clipped from V and 1 base from J, the junction kept 3 bases outside the gene matches. CDR3 residues: CASSLGLAGGISYNEQFF. The DNA for the CDR3 is TGTGCCAGCAGCTTGGGACTAGCGGGAGGGATTTCCTACAATGAGCAGTTCTTC.

The J gene is TRBJ2-1, the V gene TRBV24-1, with 7 nucleotides matching TRBD2. The CDR3 totals 14 residues. Per germline, CDR1 KGHDR and CDR2 SFDVKD. J lost 9 bases, V lost 0 bases, and 4 bases had no gene match. CDR3 bases: TGTGCCACCAGTGATTTGGGGAGGGTTGGTGAGCAGTTCTTC. This encodes CATSDLGRVGEQFF.

V is TRBV29-1 and J is TRBJ1-2; 8 nucleotides line up with TRBD1. Germline CDR1 reads SQVTM; CDR2 reads ANQGSEA. The CDR3 is made up of 10 amino acids. J was trimmed by 13 bases and V by 5 bases; bases with no gene match: 6. CDR3 in amino acids: CSVWTGLSTF. As DNA, the CDR3 is TGCAGCGTTTGGACAGGGCTAAGCACCTTC.

The chain carries TRBV7-6 and TRBJ1-3, with 7 bases that match TRBD1. The germline CDR1 and CDR2 sequences are SGHVS and FNYEAQ. V trimming: 5 bases; J trimming: 4 bases; junction bases outside the gene matches: 11. The CDR3 has 16 residues. CDR3: CASSQLWTGKGNTIYF. The CDR3 region has the DNA TGTGCCAGCAGCCAACTTTGGACAGGAAAAGGAAACACCATATATTTT.

V is TRBV24-1 and J is TRBJ1-2; 8 bases align to TRBD1. Germline CDR1 is KGHDR and CDR2 is SFDVKD. This CDR3 spans 15 amino acids. J was trimmed by 5 bases and V by 3 bases; bases with no gene match: 7. The DNA for the CDR3 is TGTGCCACCAGTGATCCCAGGACAGGGAGTTATGGCTACACCTTC. Translating it yields CATSDPRTGSYGYTF.

This chain joins TRBV5-4 and TRBJ1-2; D unclear. Germline assignment: CDR1 SGHNT and CDR2 YYREEE (reference sequence). Deletions cut 0 bases from V and 10 bases from J, with 7 bases between. The CDR3 is made up of 11 amino acids. Here the CDR3 DNA reads TGTGCCAGCAGCTTGGCCAGTACCTACACCTTC. Translation: CASSLASTYTF. Full variable domain (outside the CDR3, taken from reference TRBV5-4 and TRBJ1-2): ETGVTQSPTHLIKTRGQQVTLRCSSQSGHNTVSWYQQALGQGPQFIFQYYREEENGRGNFPPRFSGLQFPNYSSELNVNALELDDSALYLCASSLASTYTFGSGTRLTVV.

The V and J genes are TRBV28 and TRBJ1-2; no firm D call. V shed 6 bases and J shed 2 bases, with 10 bases lying between them. The CDR3 consists of 13 residues. Germline V gene data show CDR1 as MDHEN and CDR2 as SYDVKM. CDR3 coding DNA: TGTGCCAGCAGGGAACCCCGGAACTATGGCTACACCTTC. It codes for CASREPRNYGYTF.

CDR3 loop: CASIPGQGACNQPQHF. The CDR3 bases are TGTGCCAGCATCCCGGGACAGGGGGCATGCAATCAGCCCCAGCATTTT. The chain has TRBV25-1 and TRBJ1-5; 12 positions agree with TRBD1. The CDR3 consists of 16 residues. V shed 7 bases and J 2 bases; nucleotides not matched to a gene: 6. Germline V gene sequence: CDR1 MGHDK, CDR2 SYGVNS. Supplemented by reference TRBV25-1 and TRBJ1-5, the full variable domain reads EADIYQTPRYLVIGTGKKITLECSQTMGHDKMYWYQQDPGMELHLIHYSYGVNSTEKGDLSSESTVSRIRTEHFPLTLESARPSHTSQYLCASIPGQGACNQPQHFGDGTRLSIL.